Each of the 9 T cell receptor beta chains below was sequenced from the same sample in a study of T cell responses to AZD1222 COVID-19 vaccine. Clones were sequenced by immunoSEQ multiplex PCR, and TCRdb holds only the in-frame ones, with some missing. Among approximately 140,000 clones listed, around 90% were seen once. The source material was peripheral blood, sampled on day 0 of AZD1222 vaccination. The source is an adult in good health.

This clone came up a few times. The chain has TRBV5-5 and TRBJ1-1; D uncertain. The germline CDR1 and CDR2 sequences are SGHKS and YYEKEE (reference sequence). Trimming cost V 0 bases and J 6 bases, with 3 bases left between them. This CDR3 contains 11 residues. CDR3 sequence (DNA): TGTGCCAGCAGCTTGGCCGCTGAAGCTTTCTTT. Translating gives CASSLAAEAFF.

This clone was observed once. V usage is TRBV11-3 and J usage is TRBJ2-7; D perhaps matches TRBD1 (6 bases). The CDR3 totals 14 residues. Per germline, CDR1 SGHNT and CDR2 YENEEA. The V and J ends lost 9 bases and 0 bases respectively, with 15 bases between them. The CDR3 nucleotides read TGTGCCAGTTCGAGGACAGCAACCTCCTACGAGCAGTACTTC. Translation: CASSRTATSYEQYF.

V is TRBV30 and J is TRBJ1-5, with unresolved D. V lost 4 bases and J lost 7, with 17 bases in between. The CDR3 has 14 residues. CDR1 and CDR2 from the germline V gene are GTSNPN and SVGIG (reference sequence). CDR3 sequence reads: CAWILLVTGQPQHF. In DNA, the CDR3 is TGTGCCTGGATACTCTTGGTGACGGGGCAGCCCCAGCATTTT.

Of note for this clone: One junction end does not reproduce the germline sequence, and a read error may be involved. The V gene is TRBV20-1, the J gene TRBJ1-2; D is perhaps TRBD1 (6 bases). CDR3 length: 10 residues. The V gene's germline CDR1 is DFQATT and CDR2 SNEGSKA (reference sequence). In DNA, the CDR3 is TGCAGTGCTGGAGGGGGGGCCGTACGCTTC. Translation gives CSAGGGAVRF.

V gene TRBV2 combines with J gene TRBJ1-2, with TRBD1 identical over 8 bases. The CDR3 has 13 residues. Per the germline V gene, CDR1 is SNHLY and CDR2 is FYNNEI. V trimming: 6 bases; J trimming: 4 bases; junction bases outside the gene matches: 4. The CDR3 region has the DNA TGTGCCAGCAGGGACAGGGCCACCTATGGCTACACCTTC. This translates into CASRDRATYGYTF.

V is TRBV3-1 (or the pseudogene TRBV3-2) and J is TRBJ2-3, with D unresolved. The V end lost 0 bases, the J end lost 3 bases, and 1 base lay between the germline ends. Germline assignment: CDR1 LGHDT and CDR2 YNNKEL (reference sequence). The CDR3 covers 12 residues. The DNA of the CDR3 is TGTGCCAGCAGCCAAGAAACAGATACGCAGTATTTT. It is translated as CASSQETDTQYF.

The chain links TRBV28 to TRBJ1-6, with 8 nucleotides matching TRBD1. Per germline, CDR1 MDHEN and CDR2 SYDVKM. The length of the CDR3 is 17 residues. V lost 6 bases and J lost 5; bases outside the gene matches: 12. Here the CDR3 reads CASRSWGTGGNNSPLHF. CDR3 coding DNA: TGTGCCAGCAGGAGCTGGGGGACAGGTGGAAATAATTCACCCCTCCACTTT.

J is TRBJ1-2 and V is TRBV19; D is undetermined. Germline CDR1 is LNHDA and CDR2 is SQIVND (reference sequence). The length of the CDR3 is 14 residues. V lost 7 bases and J 2 bases, leaving 14 bases between the germline ends. The CDR3 region has the DNA TGTGCCAGTACTGGTCCAGGAACCAACTATGGCTACACCTTC. Translating gives CASTGPGTNYGYTF.

V is TRBV27 and J is TRBJ2-1; 9 bases map to TRBD2. The length of the CDR3 is 15 residues. Germline V gene lookup returns CDR1 MNHEY and CDR2 SMNVEV (reference sequence). V gave up 1 base and J gave up 9 bases; unmatched junction bases: 7. This CDR3 reads CASSLWRAGGPEQFF. The DNA of the CDR3 is TGTGCCAGCAGTTTATGGAGGGCGGGGGGGCCTGAGCAGTTCTTC.